Detailed here is one T cell receptor (beta chain). The antigen remains unidentified. These data belong to a study of shared clonotypes between healthy human individuals. Germline CDR1 and CDR2: SGDLS and YYNGEE. J gave up 7 bases and V 4 bases, and 8 bases lay outside the gene matches. The CDR3 covers 15 residues. Unsorted PBMC DNA was run through sequencing on ten immunoSEQ deep assay plates. Profiling relied on immunoSEQ multiplex PCR, and the TCRdb table lists in-frame clones only, not all of them. The sample includes 490,000 or so clones, roughly four fifths of them seen just once. Genomic DNA for unsorted samples, which was extracted with the QIAamp DNA Blood Mini kit, came from about 83 million PBMCs. Whole-study results and caveats: Sequencing depth was a factor that was expected to affect clonotype sharing among donors. What limited the represented genetic and exposure-history diversity was the small number of donors.

This clonotype was sampled from a woman aged 35 to 49 in good health. Some clones in this sample may be carry-over from other donors' samples. Input material: PBMCs. This rearrangement joins TRBV9 to TRBJ2-7; 13 positions agree with TRBD2. This CDR3 reads CASSPRTSGSREQYF. The CDR3 nucleotides are TGTGCCAGCAGCCCTCGGACTAGCGGGAGTCGGGAGCAGTACTTC. The full variable domain, rest sourced from reference TRBV9 and TRBJ2-7, is DSGVTQTPKHLITATGQRVTLRCSPRSGDLSVYWYQQSLDQGLQFLIQYYNGEERAKGNILERFSAQQFPDLHSELNLSSLELGDSALYFCASSPRTSGSREQYFGPGTRLTVT.